This TCR beta chain was found in a study of patients and donors after allogeneic stem cell transplantation. This clonotype appeared a few times. A single record per CDR3 protein comes from TCRdb applying MiXCR to the RT-PCR reads. The data hold more than 850,000 distinct CDR3 sequences, with 18% observed a single time. The TCR originated in a human donor who was either an allogeneic HSCT recipient or a stem cell or donor lymphocyte infusion donor (not recorded which). It is not recorded whose cells these are; they may come from a transplant donor. Sequencing was performed on blood, either unsorted or a sorted T cell fraction (not recorded which).

The CDR3 loop reads CATSDLGLAVGDTQYF. CDR3 nucleotide sequence: TGTGCCACCAGTGATTTGGGGCTAGCGGTCGGGGATACGCAGTATTTT. The V gene is TRBV24-1, the J gene TRBJ2-3; 7 positions agree with TRBD2. Germline CDR1 reads KGHDR; CDR2 reads SFDVKD. The CDR3 is 16 amino acids. J was trimmed by 6 bases and V by 0 bases; bases with no gene match: 8.